The entry below describes one TCR beta chain. What it binds is unknown. The CDR3 loop spans 15 amino acids. The trim removed 5 bases at V and 4 bases at J, leaving 6 bases unmatched. CDR1 and CDR2 from the germline V gene are SGHTA and FQGNSA. This specimen belongs to a study of vaccination and CD4 T cells after COVID-19. Study-wide background: Controls had a CEFX pool, an HIV-1 Nef pool, or no peptide added.

Sequencing of the DNA from cultured CD4+ T cells was carried out with the Oncomine TCR Beta short-read assay. TCRdb re-called the PCR reads through MiXCR, storing one row per CDR3 protein. The sample contains roughly 20,000 distinct CDR3 sequences, 43% of which appear only once. Treatment given: approximately nine-day PBMC culture with coronavirus spike peptide pools or control peptides (ViraFEST assay). With more than nine days of culture completed, CD4+ T cells were isolated by negative selection. The sequenced sample was CD4+ T cells from blood, cultured in vitro, obtained after SARS-CoV-2 vaccination. The TCR was taken from a human donor who had recovered from COVID-19. The J gene is TRBJ1-1, the V gene TRBV7-2; 11 bases line up with TRBD1. In nucleotides, the CDR3 is TGTGCCAGCAGCCCCGCCGGGACAGGGGGCACTGAAGCTTTCTTT. Its translation is CASSPAGTGGTEAFF.